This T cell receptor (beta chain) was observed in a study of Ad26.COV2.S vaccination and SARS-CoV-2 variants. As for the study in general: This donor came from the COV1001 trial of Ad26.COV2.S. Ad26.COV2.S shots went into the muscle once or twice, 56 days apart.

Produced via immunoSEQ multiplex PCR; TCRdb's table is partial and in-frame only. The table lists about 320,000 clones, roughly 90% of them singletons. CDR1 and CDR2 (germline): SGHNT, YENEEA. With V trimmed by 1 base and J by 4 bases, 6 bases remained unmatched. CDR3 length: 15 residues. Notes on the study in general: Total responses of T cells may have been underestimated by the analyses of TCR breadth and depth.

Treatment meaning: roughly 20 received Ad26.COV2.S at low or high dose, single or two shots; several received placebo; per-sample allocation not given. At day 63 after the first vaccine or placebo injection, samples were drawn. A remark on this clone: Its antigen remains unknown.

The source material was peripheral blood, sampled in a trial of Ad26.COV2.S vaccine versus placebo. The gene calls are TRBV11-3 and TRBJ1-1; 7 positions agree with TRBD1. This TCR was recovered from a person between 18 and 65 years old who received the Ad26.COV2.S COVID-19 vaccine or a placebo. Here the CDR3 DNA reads TGTGCCAGCAGCTTAGGGGAGGGGGCTAGCACTGAAGCTTTCTTT. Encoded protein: CASSLGEGASTEAFF.